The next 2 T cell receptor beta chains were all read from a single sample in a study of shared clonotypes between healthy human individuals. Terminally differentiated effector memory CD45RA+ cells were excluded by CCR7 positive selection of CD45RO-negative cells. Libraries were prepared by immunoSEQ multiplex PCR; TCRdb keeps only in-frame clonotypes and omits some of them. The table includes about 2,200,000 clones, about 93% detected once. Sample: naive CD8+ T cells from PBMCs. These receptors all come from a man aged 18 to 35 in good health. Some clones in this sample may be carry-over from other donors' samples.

The CDR3 region has the DNA TGCGCCAGCAGCCAAGATCAGGACCGCTATTTGGGAAGTGAAGCTTTCTTT. Residues: CASSQDQDRYLGSEAFF. The chain has TRBV4-3 and TRBJ1-1; D uncertain. The V end was cut by 0 bases, the J end by 7 bases, with 21 bases between. The CDR3 length is 17 residues. Germline-derived CDR1 and CDR2 are LGHNA and YSLEER.

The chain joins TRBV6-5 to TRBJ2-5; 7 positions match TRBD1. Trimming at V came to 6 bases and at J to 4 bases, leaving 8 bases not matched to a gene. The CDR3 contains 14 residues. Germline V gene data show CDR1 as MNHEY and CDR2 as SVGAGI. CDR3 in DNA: TGTGCCAGCAGCCCGGACAGGATGGGAGAGACCCAGTACTTC. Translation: CASSPDRMGETQYF.